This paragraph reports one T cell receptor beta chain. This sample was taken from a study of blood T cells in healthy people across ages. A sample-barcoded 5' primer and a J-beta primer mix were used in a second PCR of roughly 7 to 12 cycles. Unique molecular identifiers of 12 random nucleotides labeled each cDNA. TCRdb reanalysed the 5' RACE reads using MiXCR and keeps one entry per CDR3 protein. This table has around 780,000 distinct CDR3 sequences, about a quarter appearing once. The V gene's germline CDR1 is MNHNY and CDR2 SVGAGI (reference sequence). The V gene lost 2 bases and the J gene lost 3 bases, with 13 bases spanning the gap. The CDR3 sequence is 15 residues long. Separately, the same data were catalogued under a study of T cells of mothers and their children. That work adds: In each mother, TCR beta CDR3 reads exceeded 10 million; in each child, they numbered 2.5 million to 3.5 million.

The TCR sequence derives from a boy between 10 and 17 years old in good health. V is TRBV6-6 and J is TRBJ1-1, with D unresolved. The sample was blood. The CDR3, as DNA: TGTGCCAGCAGTTACCGGGGAGGAAGGGACACTGAAGCTTTCTTT. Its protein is CASSYRGGRDTEAFF.